These 22 T cell receptor beta chains were sequenced from one sample in a study of blood T cell repertoires in COVID-19. Data came from immunoSEQ multiplex PCR; TCRdb stores just in-frame clones and leaves some out. The table shows some 250,000 clones, with about nine tenths occurring only once. The sequencing sample was made of peripheral blood. These receptors all stem from a man aged 55 to 70 who had recovered from COVID-19.

V gene TRBV28 combines with J gene TRBJ1-5; 8 bases map to TRBD1. The CDR3 totals 16 residues. Per germline, CDR1 MDHEN and CDR2 SYDVKM. V trimming: 3 bases; J trimming: 6 bases; junction bases outside the gene matches: 10. The CDR3 here is CASSFGPRGLAQPQHF. CDR3 coding DNA: TGTGCCAGCAGTTTTGGCCCCAGGGGGCTGGCTCAGCCCCAGCATTTT.

The chain joins TRBV30 to TRBJ1-1, with 12 bases aligning to TRBD1. CDR1 and CDR2 from the germline V gene are GTSNPN and SVGIG (reference sequence). V was clipped by 2 bases and J by 5 bases; unmatched bases: 6. This CDR3 has 15 residues. The CDR3 sequence is CAWSRRDRGRTEAFF. The CDR3 coding sequence is TGTGCCTGGAGTCGCAGGGACAGGGGGCGAACTGAAGCTTTCTTT.

The rearrangement links TRBV6-5 to TRBJ2-7; 8 bases line up with TRBD2. The length of the CDR3 is 15 residues. V lost 5 bases, J lost 4 bases, and 10 bases stayed unmatched. Germline assignment: CDR1 MNHEY and CDR2 SVGAGI. CDR3 amino acids: CASSRGGAGVYEQYV. The DNA of the CDR3 is TGTGCCAGCAGTCGGGGGGGGGCCGGGGTTTACGAGCAGTACGTC.

This clone occurred once. The chain uses TRBV6-6 and TRBJ2-3, with D uncertain. In germline, CDR1 is MNHNY, CDR2 SVGAGI (reference sequence). This CDR3 contains 13 residues. Trimming removed 2 bases from V and 1 base from J, with 4 bases in between. The CDR3 loop is CASSYRGTDTQYF. Written as DNA, the CDR3 is TGTGCCAGCAGTTACCGGGGCACAGATACGCAGTATTTT.

This rearrangement joins TRBV11-3 to TRBJ2-2, with D possibly TRBD1 on 6 matching bases. The CDR3 loop spans 13 amino acids. Per germline, CDR1 SGHNT and CDR2 YENEEA. Trimming removed 4 bases from V and 6 bases from J, with 9 bases in between. The DNA for the CDR3 is TGTGCCAGCAGCTCCAACAGGGCCGGGGAGCTGTTTTTT. It codes for CASSSNRAGELFF.

This chain links TRBV7-9 with TRBJ2-3; 7 positions agree with TRBD1. Germline CDR1 and CDR2: SEHNR and FQNEAQ (reference sequence). V gave up 6 bases and J gave up 0 bases; unmatched junction bases: 6. This CDR3 is 15 amino acids long. The CDR3 DNA sequence: TGTGCCAGCAGTTTTGACAGGGCCAGCACAGATACGCAGTATTTT. Its protein product is CASSFDRASTDTQYF. Complete variable domain (other parts from reference TRBV7-9 and TRBJ2-3): DTGVSQNPRHKITKRGQNVTFRCDPISEHNRLYWYRQTLGQGPEFLTYFQNEAQLEKSRLLSDRFSAERPKGSFSTLEIQRTEQGDSAMYLCASSFDRASTDTQYFGPGTRLTVL.

The chain joins TRBV18 to TRBJ2-7, with D tentatively TRBD2 (5 bases). Per the germline V gene, CDR1 is KGHSH and CDR2 is LQKENI. This CDR3 contains 13 residues. V shed 3 bases and J shed 0 bases, with 6 bases lying between them. The chain's CDR3 is CASSPGSSYEQYF. Here the CDR3 DNA reads TGTGCCAGCTCACCGGGGAGCTCCTACGAGCAGTACTTC.

The J gene is TRBJ1-3, the V gene TRBV27; TRBD1 might be the D (5 bases). Germline V lookup: CDR1 MNHEY, CDR2 SMNVEV (reference sequence). V was pared by 6 bases and J by 0 bases, with 12 bases between. This CDR3 is 15 amino acids long. The CDR3 DNA is TGTGCCAGCAGCATGGGGGGGTTCTCTGGAAACACCATATATTTT. Translated: CASSMGGFSGNTIYF.

This chain connects TRBV6-5 to TRBJ1-6; no clear D gene. From germline, CDR1 is MNHEY and CDR2 SVGAGI. The V end was cut by 6 bases, the J end by 17 bases, with 11 bases between. The length of the CDR3 is 10 residues. The CDR3 sequence is CASRAVVFHF. The CDR3 coding sequence is TGTGCCAGCAGGGCTGTGGTGTTCCACTTT.

V usage is TRBV12-3 or TRBV12-4 and J usage is TRBJ1-5; no firm D call. V gave up 2 bases and J gave up 5 bases, with 7 bases separating them. The CDR3 extends over 13 amino acids. As DNA, the CDR3 is TGTGCCAGCAGTTTACCGGGGTATCAGCCCCAGCATTTT. Translating it yields CASSLPGYQPQHF.

The genes are TRBV19 and TRBJ1-2; 12 bases are a match to TRBD1. Looked up from germline, CDR1 is LNHDA and CDR2 is SQIVND (reference sequence). This CDR3 region has 19 residues. The V gene end was trimmed by 3 bases and the J gene end by 7 bases; junction bases not matched to a gene: 18. The CDR3 here is CASSMALQGQGARVRGYTF. The CDR3 DNA sequence: TGTGCCAGTAGTATGGCCCTACAGGGACAGGGGGCCAGAGTGCGTGGCTACACCTTC.

The V call is TRBV6-5, the J call TRBJ1-3; a weak D match, TRBD1 (5 bases). The CDR3 totals 14 residues. The germline V gene has CDR1 MNHEY and CDR2 SVGAGI. Deletions cut 5 bases from V and 0 bases from J, with 8 bases between. The DNA of the CDR3 is TGTGCCAGCAGTCTCAGGGCCTCTGGAAACACCATATATTTT. This gives the protein CASSLRASGNTIYF.

V usage is TRBV6-5 and J usage is TRBJ2-5; TRBD1 agrees at 7 bases. Looked up from germline, CDR1 is MNHEY and CDR2 is SVGAGI. The CDR3 runs to 14 residues. With V trimmed by 6 bases and J by 7 bases, 11 bases remained unmatched. In DNA, the CDR3 is TGTGCCAGCAGCCGAGACAGGGTCCATTGGACCCAGTACTTC. This codes for CASSRDRVHWTQYF.

The gene calls are TRBV28 and TRBJ1-1, with TRBD1 matching over 9 bases. Germline V gene sequence: CDR1 MDHEN, CDR2 SYDVKM. The CDR3 runs to 14 residues. V shed 5 bases, J shed 4 bases, and the junction held 5 bases outside the gene matches. The CDR3 sequence is CASSLGQGSTEAFF. DNA of the CDR3: TGTGCCAGCAGTCTCGGACAGGGGAGCACTGAAGCTTTCTTT.

V gene TRBV15 combines with J gene TRBJ1-5; unclear D gene. This CDR3 contains 16 residues. The V and J ends lost 7 bases and 5 bases respectively, with 21 bases between them. The V gene's germline CDR1 is LNHNV and CDR2 YYDKDF (reference sequence). The CDR3 loop is CATTEEVRVIDQPQHF. The CDR3 nucleotides are TGTGCCACCACCGAGGAAGTAAGAGTGATTGATCAGCCCCAGCATTTT.

This clone was found a few times. The chain links TRBV5-5 to TRBJ2-5; D may be TRBD1 (6 bases). Trimming removed 4 bases from V and 3 bases from J, with 16 bases in between. Per the germline V gene, CDR1 is SGHKS and CDR2 is YYEKEE (reference sequence). The CDR3 sequence is 15 residues long. CDR3 loop: CASSPGHYSEETQYF. The CDR3 DNA reads TGTGCCAGCAGCCCGGGACATTATAGCGAAGAGACCCAGTACTTC.

V is TRBV7-8 and J is TRBJ2-1; TRBD2 matches at 10 bases. The germline gives CDR1 SGHVS, CDR2 FQNEAQ. V lost 1 base and J lost 0; bases outside the gene matches: 9. The CDR3 is 19 amino acids. CDR3 sequence (DNA): TGTGCCAGCAGCTTAGTCGGACTAGCGGACCCGAGCTCCTACAATGAGCAGTTCTTC. Residues: CASSLVGLADPSSYNEQFF.

The chain joins TRBV5-1 to TRBJ1-2; 9 bases are shared with TRBD1. Germline trimming cut 4 bases from V and 2 bases from J; bases unmatched to any gene: 9. Germline CDR1 SGHRS, CDR2 YFSETQ. The length of the CDR3 is 16 residues. The CDR3 DNA is TGCGCCAGCAGCCCACCCGGGACAGGGTCGAACTATGGCTACACCTTC. This encodes CASSPPGTGSNYGYTF. Complete variable domain (other parts from reference TRBV5-1 and TRBJ1-2): KAGVTQTPRYLIKTRGQQVTLSCSPISGHRSVSWYQQTPGQGLQFLFEYFSETQRNKGNFPGRFSGRQFSNSRSEMNVSTLELGDSALYLCASSPPGTGSNYGYTFGSGTRLTVV.

The chain combines TRBV30 with TRBJ2-3, with D hard to call. Trimming removed 0 bases at V and 5 bases at J, with 15 bases between. Germline CDR1 GTSNPN, CDR2 SVGIG (reference sequence). The CDR3 contains 15 residues. Written as DNA, the CDR3 is TGTGCCTGGAGTGTGTCACTCACCCTTAAAGATACGCAGTATTTT. It is translated as CAWSVSLTLKDTQYF.

The chain has TRBV6-6 and TRBJ2-4; D is possibly TRBD2 (5 bases). Germline CDR1 reads MNHNY; CDR2 reads SVGAGI (reference sequence). The CDR3 loop spans 14 amino acids. V was trimmed by 2 bases and J by 7 bases, leaving 12 bases between them. Here the CDR3 DNA reads TGTGCCAGCAGTTACCCGGGATCGGCCAACATTCAGTACTTC. This gives the protein CASSYPGSANIQYF.

This clone was picked up one time. The chain has TRBV14 and TRBJ2-2, with D perhaps TRBD2 (6 bases). The CDR3 consists of 15 residues. Trimming took 0 bases from V and 7 from J, leaving 12 bases between them. Germline-derived CDR1 and CDR2 are SGHDN and FVKESK. The CDR3 sequence is CASSQESLAFGELFF. CDR3 nucleotides: TGTGCCAGCAGCCAAGAGTCTCTAGCGTTCGGGGAGCTGTTTTTT.

This chain connects TRBV19 to TRBJ2-1; no definite D call. This CDR3 is 16 amino acids long. Germline assignment: CDR1 LNHDA and CDR2 SQIVND (reference sequence). V lost 2 bases and J 2 bases, leaving 13 bases between the germline ends. The DNA of the CDR3 is TGTGCCAGTAGTATAAATTTAGCTCCCCCCTACAATGAGCAGTTCTTC. As protein: CASSINLAPPYNEQFF.